This T cell receptor (beta chain) is drawn from a study of cytomegalovirus exposure and HLA in healthy donors. PCR used 60 Vbeta primers and 13 Jbeta primers. Repertoires were generated with immunoSEQ multiplex PCR, while TCRdb's copy carries only in-frame clones and drops some. The sample holds approximately 110,000 clones, 50% to 70% seen once. The germline gives CDR1 SQVTM, CDR2 ANQGSEA. The V end lost 4 bases, the J end lost 4 bases, and 13 bases lay between the germline ends. The CDR3 is 13 amino acids. This clonotype originated in a man in his thirties or forties in good health and CMV-seropositive. Sequencing input: PBMCs. The gene calls are TRBV29-1 and TRBJ1-2; possibly TRBD1 for D (6 bases). CDR3 amino acids: CSVGRGHGYGYTF. The DNA of the CDR3 is TGCAGCGTTGGAAGGGGACATGGCTATGGCTACACCTTC.